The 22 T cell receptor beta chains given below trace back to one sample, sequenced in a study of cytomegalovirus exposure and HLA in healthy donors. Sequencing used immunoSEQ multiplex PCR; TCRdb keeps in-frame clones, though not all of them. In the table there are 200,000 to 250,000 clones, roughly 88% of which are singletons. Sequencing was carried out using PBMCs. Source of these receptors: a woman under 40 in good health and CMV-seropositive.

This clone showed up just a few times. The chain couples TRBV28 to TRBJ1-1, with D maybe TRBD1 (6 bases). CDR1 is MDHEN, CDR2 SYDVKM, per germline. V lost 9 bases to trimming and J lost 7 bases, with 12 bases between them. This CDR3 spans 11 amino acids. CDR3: CASWGHDEAFF. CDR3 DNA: TGTGCCAGTTGGGGACACGATGAAGCTTTCTTT.

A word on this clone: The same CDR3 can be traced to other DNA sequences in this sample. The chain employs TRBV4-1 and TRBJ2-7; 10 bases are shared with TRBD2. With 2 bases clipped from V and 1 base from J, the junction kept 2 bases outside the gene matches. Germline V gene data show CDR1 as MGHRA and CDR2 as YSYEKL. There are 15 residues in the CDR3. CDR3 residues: CASSQRTSGSYEQYF. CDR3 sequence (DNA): TGCGCCAGCAGCCAAAGGACTAGCGGTTCCTACGAGCAGTACTTC.

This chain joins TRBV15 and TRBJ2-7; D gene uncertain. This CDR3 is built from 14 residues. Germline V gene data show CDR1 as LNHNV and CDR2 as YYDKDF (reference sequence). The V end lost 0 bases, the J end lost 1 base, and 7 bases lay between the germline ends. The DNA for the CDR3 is TGTGCCACCAGCAGAGATGTAGGGTCCTACGAGCAGTACTTC. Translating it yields CATSRDVGSYEQYF.

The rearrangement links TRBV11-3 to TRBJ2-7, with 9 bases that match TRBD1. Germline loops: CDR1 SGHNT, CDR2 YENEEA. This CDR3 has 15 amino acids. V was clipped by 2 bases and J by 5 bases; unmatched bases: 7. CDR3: CASSLSLTGGDEQYF. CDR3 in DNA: TGTGCCAGCAGCTTATCCCTAACAGGGGGCGACGAGCAGTACTTC.

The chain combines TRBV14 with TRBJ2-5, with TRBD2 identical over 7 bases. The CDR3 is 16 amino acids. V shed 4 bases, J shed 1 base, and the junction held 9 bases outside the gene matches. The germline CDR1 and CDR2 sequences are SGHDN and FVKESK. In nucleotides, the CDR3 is TGTGCCAGCAGCCCGCGAAGGTGGGGGGGCCAAGAGACCCAGTACTTC. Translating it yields CASSPRRWGGQETQYF.

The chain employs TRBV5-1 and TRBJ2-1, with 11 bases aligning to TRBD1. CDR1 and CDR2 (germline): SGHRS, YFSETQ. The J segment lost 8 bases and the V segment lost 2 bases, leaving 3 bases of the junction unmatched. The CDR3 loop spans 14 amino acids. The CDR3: CASSFGQGADEQFF. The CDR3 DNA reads TGCGCCAGCAGCTTTGGACAGGGGGCCGATGAGCAGTTCTTC.

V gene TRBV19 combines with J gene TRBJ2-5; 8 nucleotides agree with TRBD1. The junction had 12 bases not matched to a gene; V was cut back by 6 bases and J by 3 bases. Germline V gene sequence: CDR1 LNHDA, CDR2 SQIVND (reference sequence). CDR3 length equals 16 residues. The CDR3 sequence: CASRLDGQGLEETQYF. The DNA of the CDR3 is TGTGCCAGTAGACTCGACGGACAGGGTTTGGAAGAGACCCAGTACTTC.

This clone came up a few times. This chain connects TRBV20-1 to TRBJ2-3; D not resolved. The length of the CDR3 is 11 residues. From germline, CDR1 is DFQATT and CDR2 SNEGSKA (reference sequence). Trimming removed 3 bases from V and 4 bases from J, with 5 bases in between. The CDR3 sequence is CSASNPDTQYF. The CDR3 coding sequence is TGCAGTGCTAGTAACCCAGATACGCAGTATTTT.

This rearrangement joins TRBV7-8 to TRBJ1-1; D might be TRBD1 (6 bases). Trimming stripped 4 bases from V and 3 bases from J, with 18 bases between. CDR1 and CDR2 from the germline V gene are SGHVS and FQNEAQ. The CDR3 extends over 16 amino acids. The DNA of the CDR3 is TGTGCCAGCAGCTCCCTACAGGGCAGATCTTACACTGAAGCTTTCTTT. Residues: CASSSLQGRSYTEAFF.

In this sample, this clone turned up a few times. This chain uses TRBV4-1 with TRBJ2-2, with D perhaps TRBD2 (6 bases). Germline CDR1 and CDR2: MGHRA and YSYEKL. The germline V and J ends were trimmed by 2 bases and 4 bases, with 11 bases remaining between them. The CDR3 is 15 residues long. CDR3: CASSQRGSGTGELFF. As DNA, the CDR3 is TGCGCCAGCAGCCAACGGGGGTCCGGCACCGGGGAGCTGTTTTTT.

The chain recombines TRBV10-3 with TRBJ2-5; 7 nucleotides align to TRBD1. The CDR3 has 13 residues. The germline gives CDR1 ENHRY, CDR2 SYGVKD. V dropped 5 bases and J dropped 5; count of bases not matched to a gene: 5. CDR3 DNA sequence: TGTGCCATCAGTCGACAGGGCGGGGAGACCCAGTACTTC. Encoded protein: CAISRQGGETQYF.

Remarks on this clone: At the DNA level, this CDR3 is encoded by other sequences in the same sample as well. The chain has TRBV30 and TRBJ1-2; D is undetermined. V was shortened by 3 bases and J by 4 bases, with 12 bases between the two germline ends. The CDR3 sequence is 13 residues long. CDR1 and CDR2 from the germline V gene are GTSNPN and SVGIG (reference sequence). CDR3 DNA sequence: TGTGCCTGGAGACCCGGGTTACCCTATGGCTACACCTTC. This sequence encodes CAWRPGLPYGYTF.

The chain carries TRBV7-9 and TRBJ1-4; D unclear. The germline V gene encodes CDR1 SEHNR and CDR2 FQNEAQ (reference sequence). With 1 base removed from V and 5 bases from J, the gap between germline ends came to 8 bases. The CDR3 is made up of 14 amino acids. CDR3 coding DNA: TGTGCCAGCAGCTTAGTTTCCCCGAATGAAAAACTGTTTTTT. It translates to CASSLVSPNEKLFF.

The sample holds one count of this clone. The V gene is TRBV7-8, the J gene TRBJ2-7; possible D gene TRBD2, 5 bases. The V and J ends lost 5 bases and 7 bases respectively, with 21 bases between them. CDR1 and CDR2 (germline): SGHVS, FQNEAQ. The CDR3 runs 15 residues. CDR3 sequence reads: CASSPRQFRGGEQYF. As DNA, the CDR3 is TGTGCCAGCAGCCCACGACAATTCCGGGGTGGGGAGCAGTACTTC.

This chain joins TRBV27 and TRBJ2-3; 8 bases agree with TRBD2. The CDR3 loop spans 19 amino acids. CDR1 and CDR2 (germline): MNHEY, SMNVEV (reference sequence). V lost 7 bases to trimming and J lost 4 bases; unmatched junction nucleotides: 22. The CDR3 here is CASKSYRAGESGRADTQYF. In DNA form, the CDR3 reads TGTGCCAGCAAGAGTTATCGAGCGGGAGAGAGCGGGCGGGCAGATACGCAGTATTTT.

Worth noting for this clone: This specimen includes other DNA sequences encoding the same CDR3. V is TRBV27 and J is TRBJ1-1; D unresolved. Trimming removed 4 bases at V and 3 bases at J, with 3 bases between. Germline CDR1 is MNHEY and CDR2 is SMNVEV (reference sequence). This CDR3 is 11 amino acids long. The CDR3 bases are TGTGCCAGCAGTTCATACACTGAAGCTTTCTTT. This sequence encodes CASSSYTEAFF.

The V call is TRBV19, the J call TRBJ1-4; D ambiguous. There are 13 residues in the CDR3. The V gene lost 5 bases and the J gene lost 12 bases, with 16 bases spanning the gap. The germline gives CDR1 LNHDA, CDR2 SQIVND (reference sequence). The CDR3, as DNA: TGTGCCAGTAGTTGGGAGATCGGGCAAGAACTGTTTTTT. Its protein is CASSWEIGQELFF.

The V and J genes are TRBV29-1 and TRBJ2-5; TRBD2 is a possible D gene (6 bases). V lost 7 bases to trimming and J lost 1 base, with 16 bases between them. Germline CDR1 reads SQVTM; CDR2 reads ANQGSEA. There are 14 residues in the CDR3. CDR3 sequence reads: CSGGAGGVQETQYF. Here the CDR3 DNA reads TGCAGCGGAGGGGCTGGAGGGGTCCAAGAGACCCAGTACTTC.

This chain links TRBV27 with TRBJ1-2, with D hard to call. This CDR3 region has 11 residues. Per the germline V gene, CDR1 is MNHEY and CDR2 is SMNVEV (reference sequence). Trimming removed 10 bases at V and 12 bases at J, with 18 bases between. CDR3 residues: CATDGRWMHTF. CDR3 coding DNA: TGTGCCACCGACGGGCGGTGGATGCACACCTTC.

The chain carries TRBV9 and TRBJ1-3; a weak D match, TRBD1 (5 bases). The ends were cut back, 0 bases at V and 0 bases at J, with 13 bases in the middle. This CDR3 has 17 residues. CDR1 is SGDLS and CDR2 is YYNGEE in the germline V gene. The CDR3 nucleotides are TGTGCCAGCAGCGTAGGAGGGGCCCAGAGCTCTGGAAACACCATATATTTT. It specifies CASSVGGAQSSGNTIYF. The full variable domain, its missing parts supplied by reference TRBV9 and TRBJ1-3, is DSGVTQTPKHLITATGQRVTLRCSPRSGDLSVYWYQQSLDQGLQFLIQYYNGEERAKGNILERFSAQQFPDLHSELNLSSLELGDSALYFCASSVGGAQSSGNTIYFGEGSWLTVV.

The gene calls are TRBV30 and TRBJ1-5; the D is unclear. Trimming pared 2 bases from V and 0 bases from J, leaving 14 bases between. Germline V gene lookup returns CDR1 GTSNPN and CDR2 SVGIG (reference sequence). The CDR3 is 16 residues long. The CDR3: CAWSKEELYSNQPQHF. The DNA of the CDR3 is TGTGCCTGGAGTAAGGAGGAACTGTATAGCAATCAGCCCCAGCATTTT. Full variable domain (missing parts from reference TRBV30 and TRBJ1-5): SQTIHQWPATLVQPVGSPLSLECTVEGTSNPNLYWYRQAAGRGLQLLFYSVGIGQISSEVPQNLSASRPQDRQFILSSKKLLLSDSGFYLCAWSKEELYSNQPQHFGDGTRLSIL.

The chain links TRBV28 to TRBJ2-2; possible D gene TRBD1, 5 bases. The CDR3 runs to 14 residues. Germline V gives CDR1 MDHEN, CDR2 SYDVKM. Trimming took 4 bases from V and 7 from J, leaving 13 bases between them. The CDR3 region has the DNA TGTGCCAGCAGTTCTCACCAGGGCAGCGGGGAGCTGTTTTTT. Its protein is CASSSHQGSGELFF.